The 5 T cell receptor beta chains presented below share a single source sample, sequenced in a study of T cell repertoires in cytomegalovirus infection. TCRdb re-analysed the reads in MiXCR, keeping a single row per CDR3 protein. The profile shows 250,000 to 300,000 distinct CDR3 sequences, roughly a fifth of them singletons. These receptors' targets are unknown. Specimen: cultured PBMCs, collected from culture after CMV antigen stimulation. These receptors were obtained from a human donor in good health (CMV status not recorded). Some clones in this sample may be carry-over from other donors' samples.

Many counts were recorded for this clonotype. The CDR3 sequence is CASSPYIQGKGAFF. CDR3 DNA: TGTGCCAGCAGCCCTTACATTCAGGGGAAGGGAGCTTTCTTT. V gene TRBV7-2 combines with J gene TRBJ1-1, with D possibly being TRBD1 (6 bases). This CDR3 has 14 residues. Germline lookup yields CDR1 SGHTA and CDR2 FQGNSA. The V end was cut by 5 bases, the J end by 10 bases, with 20 bases between. The whole variable domain, remainder taken from reference TRBV7-2 and TRBJ1-1, is GAGVSQSPSNKVTEKGKDVELRCDPISGHTALYWYRQSLGQGLEFLIYFQGNSAPDKSGLPSDRFSAERTGGSVSTLTIQRTQQEDSAVYLCASSPYIQGKGAFFGQGTRLTVV.

The rearrangement links TRBV20-1 to TRBJ1-2, with D perhaps matching TRBD1 (5 bases). Germline values: CDR1 DFQATT, CDR2 SNEGSKA (reference sequence). The CDR3 has 15 residues. The V end was cut by 1 base, the J end by 2 bases, with 14 bases between. In DNA form, the CDR3 reads TGCAGTGCTAGAGTCCCAGGGAGGACCAACTATGGCTACACCTTC. This sequence encodes CSARVPGRTNYGYTF.

This chain connects TRBV20-1 to TRBJ2-3; TRBD2 aligns across 9 bases. The CDR3 covers 15 residues. Germline V gene sequence: CDR1 DFQATT, CDR2 SNEGSKA (reference sequence). The trim removed 1 base at V and 0 bases at J, leaving 2 bases unmatched. This CDR3 reads CSARASGRSTDTQYF. CDR3 in DNA: TGCAGTGCTAGAGCAAGCGGGAGGAGCACAGATACGCAGTATTTT.

The V call is TRBV5-6, the J call TRBJ2-7; D is unresolved. Germline loops: CDR1 SGHDT, CDR2 YYEEEE. The CDR3 contains 15 residues. Between the trimmed V and J ends, which lost 0 bases and 3 bases, there was a span of 13 bases. DNA for the CDR3: TGTGCCAGCAGCTTGGACGCCAGTATCAACTACGAGCAGTACTTC. Protein: CASSLDASINYEQYF.

CDR3 nucleotides: TGTGCCACCGCCTATCGGGCGGCCAGTGGCTACACCTTC. It is translated as CATAYRAASGYTF. The rearrangement joins TRBV19 to TRBJ1-2; the D is unclear. CDR3 length equals 13 residues. Trimming left V 10 bases short and J 7 bases short, with 19 bases between. CDR1 and CDR2 from the germline V gene are LNHDA and SQIVND (reference sequence).